Here is one T cell receptor (beta chain) with its context. At one end the junction does not follow the germline gene, possibly because of a read error. With approximately 470 ng total RNA as template and a constant-region primer, TCR beta cDNA was made. Researchers made the TCR beta libraries by running three nested multiplex PCR rounds with slightly modified ARM-PCR. The two initial PCR rounds, nine to eleven cycles each, used TRBV1-TRBV30 forward and C-beta reverse primers. Each CDR3 protein gets one entry after TCRdb re-called the multiplex PCR reads with MiXCR. The repertoire consists of about 330,000 distinct CDR3 sequences, with around three fifths occurring once and the leading ten covering under 8%. The record originates from a study of tumor-infiltrating lymphocytes in primary liver carcinoma. At the level of the study: Samples returned roughly 3.5 to 7.5 million productive TCRbeta reads, a yield that was similar across tissue types.

The CDR3 runs 13 residues. Germline-derived CDR1 and CDR2 are DFQATT and SNEGSKA (reference sequence). Unsorted whole blood supplied the RNA, and germline DNA was extracted too. The material sequenced was peripheral blood. The J gene is TRBJ2-5, the V gene TRBV20-1; 7 bases match TRBD2. The source is a man aged 40-55 years with primary liver carcinoma and hepatitis B virus infection. The CDR3 DNA is TGCAGTGCTACCCGGGACTACCAAGAGACCCAATACTTC. The encoded protein is CSATRDYQETQYF.